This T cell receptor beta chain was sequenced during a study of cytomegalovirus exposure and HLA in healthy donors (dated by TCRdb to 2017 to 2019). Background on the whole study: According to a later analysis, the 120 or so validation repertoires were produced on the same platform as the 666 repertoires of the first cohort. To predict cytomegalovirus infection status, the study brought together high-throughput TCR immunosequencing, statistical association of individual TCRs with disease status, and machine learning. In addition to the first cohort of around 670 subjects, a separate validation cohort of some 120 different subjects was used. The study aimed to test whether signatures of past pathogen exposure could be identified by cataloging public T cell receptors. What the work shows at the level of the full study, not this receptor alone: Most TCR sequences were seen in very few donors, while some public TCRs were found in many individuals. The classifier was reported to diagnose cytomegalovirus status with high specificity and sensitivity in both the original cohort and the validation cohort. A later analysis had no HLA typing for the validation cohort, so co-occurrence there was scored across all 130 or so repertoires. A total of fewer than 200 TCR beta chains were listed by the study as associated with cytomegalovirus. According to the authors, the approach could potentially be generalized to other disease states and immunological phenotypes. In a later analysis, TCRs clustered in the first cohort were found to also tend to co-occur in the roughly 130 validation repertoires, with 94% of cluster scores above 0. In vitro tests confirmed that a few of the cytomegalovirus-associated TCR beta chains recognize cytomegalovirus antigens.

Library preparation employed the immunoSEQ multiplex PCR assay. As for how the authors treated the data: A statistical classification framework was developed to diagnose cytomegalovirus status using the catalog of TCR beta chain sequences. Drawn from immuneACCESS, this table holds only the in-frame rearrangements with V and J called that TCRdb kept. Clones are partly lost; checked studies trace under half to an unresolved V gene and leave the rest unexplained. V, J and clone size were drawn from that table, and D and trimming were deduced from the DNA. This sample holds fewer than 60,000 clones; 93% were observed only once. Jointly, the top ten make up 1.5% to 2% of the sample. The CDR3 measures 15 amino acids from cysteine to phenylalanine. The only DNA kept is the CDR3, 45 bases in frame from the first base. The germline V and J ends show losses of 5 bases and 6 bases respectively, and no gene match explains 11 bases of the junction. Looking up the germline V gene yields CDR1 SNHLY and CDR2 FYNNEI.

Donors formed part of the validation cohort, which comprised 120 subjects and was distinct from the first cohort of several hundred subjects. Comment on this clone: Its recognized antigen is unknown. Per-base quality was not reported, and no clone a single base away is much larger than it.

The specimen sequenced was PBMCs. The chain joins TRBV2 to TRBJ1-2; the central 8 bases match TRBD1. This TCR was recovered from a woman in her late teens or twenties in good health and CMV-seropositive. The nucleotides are TGTGCCAGCAGTCCCCGGGACAGGAGCTTCCATGGCTACACCTTC. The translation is CASSPRDRSFHGYTF.